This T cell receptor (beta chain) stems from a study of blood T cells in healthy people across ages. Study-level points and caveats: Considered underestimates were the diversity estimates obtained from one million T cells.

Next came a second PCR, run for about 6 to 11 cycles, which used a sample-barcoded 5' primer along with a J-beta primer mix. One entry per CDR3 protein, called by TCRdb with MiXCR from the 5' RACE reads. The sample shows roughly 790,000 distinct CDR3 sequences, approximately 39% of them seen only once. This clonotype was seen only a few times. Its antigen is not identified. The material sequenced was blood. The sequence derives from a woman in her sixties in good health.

CDR3 region: CASGAGYNEQFF. CDR3 nucleotides: TGTGCCAGCGGAGCGGGTTACAATGAGCAGTTCTTC. The chain joins TRBV7-2 to TRBJ2-1; D perhaps matches TRBD2 (6 bases). The CDR3 runs to 12 residues. CDR1 is SGHTA, CDR2 FQGNSA, per germline. V was clipped by 8 bases and J by 4 bases, with 9 bases between them.